The 19 T cell receptor beta chains below come from one sample, sequenced in a study of T cell clonality in common variable immunodeficiency (dated by TCRdb to the mid-2010s). The library was obtained by the immunoSEQ multiplex PCR assay. Drawn from immuneACCESS, this table holds only the in-frame rearrangements with V and J called that TCRdb kept. Clones are partly lost; checked studies trace under half to an unresolved V gene and leave the rest unexplained. With about 47,000 clones recorded, this sample contains no clone counted only once. About 6.5% of the sample goes to the ten largest clones. Sequencing was done on a sample of peripheral blood mononuclear cells. These receptors were collected from a person aged 18-69 years in good health.

This clone was seen ten or more times. The read comes to an end 3 residues before the CDR3 does, leaving the germline J gene to fill in the end. This chain connects TRBV2 to TRBJ2-2, with D possibly TRBD1 on 7 matching bases. Trimming stripped 6 bases from V and 7 bases from J, with 18 bases between. Germline assignment: CDR1 SNHLY and CDR2 FYNNEI. The CDR3 runs 15 residues. The CDR3 spells CASSALQGRSGELFF. The sequenced part of the CDR3 DNA is TGTGCCAGCAGCGCGTTACAGGGGAGGAGCGGGGAG.

At least ten counts were recorded for this clone. The read terminates 3 residues before the CDR3 end, so the remaining end is supplied by the germline J gene. The V and J genes are TRBV6-1 and TRBJ1-1; a weak D match, TRBD1 (5 bases). The CDR3 loop spans 12 amino acids. Germline CDR1 and CDR2: MNHNS and SASEGT. CDR3 protein: CASSGETVIAFF. Incomplete CDR3 DNA: TGTGCCAGCAGTGGCGAGACAGTGATC.

This clone was observed a handful of times. The observed sequence ends 3 residues before the CDR3 terminus, with the missing tail filled in from the germline J gene. The chain recombines TRBV18 with TRBJ1-2; perhaps TRBD1 as D (6 bases). CDR1 and CDR2 (germline): KGHSH, LQKENI. The CDR3 consists of 14 residues. CDR3 sequence: CASSPGTSTDTYTF. The sequenced part of the CDR3 DNA is TGTGCCAGCTCACCCGGGACAAGCACAGATACC.

Many counts were recorded for this clone. The read ends 3 residues shy of where the CDR3 ends; the end is completed using the germline J gene. This chain links TRBV18 with TRBJ2-1, with D maybe TRBD2 (6 bases). The germline V gene encodes CDR1 KGHSH and CDR2 LQKENI. V lost 1 base and J 7 bases, leaving 20 bases between the germline ends. CDR3 length: 17 residues. CDR3 loop: CASSPRAAGITTNEQFF. The CDR3 DNA, read in part, is TGTGCCAGCTCACCACGGGCTGCGGGGATAACGACTAATGAG.

This clone was seen at least ten times. The sequence runs out 3 residues before the end of the CDR3; the remainder is reconstructed from the germline J gene. The V and J genes are TRBV30 and TRBJ2-3, with 8 bases lining up with TRBD1. The CDR3 length is 15 residues. Losses at the gene ends were 3 bases for V and 0 bases for J; bases not matched to a gene: 5. Per the germline V gene, CDR1 is GTSNPN and CDR2 is SVGIG (reference sequence). The CDR3 sequence is CAWRGGQASTDTQYF. The DNA read from the CDR3 is TGTGCCTGGAGGGGGGGACAGGCCAGCACAGATACG.

This clone was seen many times. The read gets to within 3 residues of the CDR3 end, and the germline J gene fills in the rest. This rearrangement joins TRBV28 to TRBJ2-7, with D perhaps matching TRBD1 (6 bases). The CDR3 spans 13 residues. Trimming shortened V by 8 bases and J by 2 bases, and 13 bases separated the two germline ends. CDR1 is MDHEN and CDR2 is SYDVKM in the germline V gene. The sequenced part of the CDR3 DNA is TGTGCCAGCCGGGACATCCCAGCCTACGAG. Its protein product is CASRDIPAYE. The entire CDR3 reads CASRDIPAYEQYF.

This clone was recorded at least ten times. The sequence runs out 3 residues before the end of the CDR3; the remainder is reconstructed from the germline J gene. V usage is TRBV11-2 and J usage is TRBJ2-7; no firm D call. V shed 7 bases and J shed 0 bases, with 13 bases lying between them. Per the germline V gene, CDR1 is SGHAT and CDR2 is FQNNGV. The CDR3 is 14 residues long. The CDR3 here is CASTLLGSSYEQYF. CDR3 DNA (partial): TGTGCCAGCACCCTGCTAGGCTCCTCCTACGAG. Combining the CDR3 with reference TRBV11-2 and TRBJ2-7 gives the whole variable domain EAGVAQSPRYKIIEKRQSVAFWCNPISGHATLYWYQQILGQGPKLLIQFQNNGVVDDSQLPKDRFSAERLKGVDSTLKIQPAKLEDSAVYLCASTLLGSSYEQYFGPGTRLTVT.

At least ten counts were recorded for this clone. The read terminates 3 residues before the CDR3 end, so the remaining end is supplied by the germline J gene. The chain links TRBV5-6 to TRBJ1-3, with 9 bases identical to TRBD1. The CDR3 is 15 residues long. Germline CDR1 is SGHDT and CDR2 is YYEEEE. J lost 3 bases, V lost 2 bases, and 3 bases had no gene match. CDR3 residues: CASSFGTGFGNTIYF. CDR3 DNA (partial): TGTGCCAGCAGCTTCGGGACAGGGTTTGGAAACACC.

This clone was picked up many times. The read terminates 3 residues ahead of where the CDR3 ends, so the germline J gene completes it. The rearrangement uses TRBV4-2 and TRBJ2-3, with D perhaps matching TRBD1 (6 bases). Germline V lookup: CDR1 LGHNA, CDR2 YNFKEQ. The CDR3 totals 15 residues. Trimming took 2 bases from V and 6 from J, leaving 15 bases between them. Incomplete CDR3 DNA: TGTGCCAGCAGCCAACCCGGGACACCTCAGGATACG. Translated, it gives CASSQPGTPQDT. The whole CDR3 reads CASSQPGTPQDTQYF.

This clone was recorded many times. The read gets to within 3 residues of the CDR3 end, and the germline J gene fills in the rest. This chain links TRBV28 with TRBJ1-5; D perhaps matches TRBD1 (6 bases). Germline CDR1 reads MDHEN; CDR2 reads SYDVKM. V lost 4 bases and J lost 4, with 14 bases in between. The CDR3 extends over 15 amino acids. The CDR3 sequence: CASSSPGHPNQPQHF. The sequenced CDR3 bases are TGTGCCAGCAGTTCACCGGGACACCCAAATCAGCCC.

This clone was detected a few times. An end of the junction does not agree with germline; a read error may underlie this. The read ends 3 residues before the CDR3 terminus; that terminus is restored from the germline J gene. Other DNA sequences from this sample encode an identical CDR3 as well. The chain carries TRBV7-6 and TRBJ1-3, with D tentatively TRBD1 (6 bases). The CDR3 runs 16 residues. Germline CDR1 and CDR2: SGHVS and FNYEAQ. CDR3 bases read: TGTGCCAGCAGCGGTGGACAGCTCTATGGCGGAAACACA. It codes for CASSGGQLYGGNT. The entire CDR3 is CASSGGQLYGGNTIYF.

This clone came up many times. CDR3 protein: CSATRLAGDHTDTQYF. The DNA read from the CDR3 is TGCAGTGCTACGAGACTAGCGGGGGACCACACAGATACG. This chain uses TRBV20-1 with TRBJ2-3, with 12 bases that match TRBD2. The read gets to within 3 residues of the CDR3 end, and the germline J gene fills in the rest. Germline V gives CDR1 DFQATT, CDR2 SNEGSKA (reference sequence). J lost 2 bases, V lost 4 bases, and 7 bases had no gene match. This CDR3 region has 16 residues.

This clone was observed at least ten times. The DNA ends 3 residues before the CDR3 does, and the rest of the CDR3 is filled in from the germline J gene. The V gene is TRBV5-1, the J gene TRBJ2-2; 14 bases agree with TRBD2. The CDR3 length is 17 residues. Germline V CDR1 and CDR2: SGHRS, YFSETQ. With 7 bases clipped from V and 3 bases from J, the junction kept 8 bases outside the gene matches. CDR3 DNA (partial): TGCGCCAGCGGAAAGACTAGCGGGGGGGCGTACACCGGGGAG. It translates to CASGKTSGGAYTGE. The entire CDR3 sequence reads CASGKTSGGAYTGELFF.

The DNA read from the CDR3 is TGTGCCAGCAGCTTAGACCTCTATGGT. Its protein product is CASSLDLYG. The complete CDR3 sequence is CASSLDLYGQYF. This rearrangement joins TRBV7-2 to TRBJ2-4; no clear D. From the germline J gene comes the end of the CDR3, since the read stops 3 residues before it. Germline V gene sequence: CDR1 SGHTA, CDR2 FQGNSA. This CDR3 is 12 amino acids long.

At least ten counts were recorded for this clone. An end of the junction differs from the germline gene, which may be a read error. The read halts 3 residues ahead of the CDR3 end, with the missing end drawn from the germline J gene. The chain recombines TRBV5-1 with TRBJ2-3; possible D gene TRBD2, 6 bases. The CDR3 covers 16 residues. CDR1 is SGHRS and CDR2 is YFSETQ in the germline V gene. The DNA read from the CDR3 is TGCGCCGGCAGCTTGGTCGCGGGAACTAGCACAGATACG. This encodes CAGSLVAGTSTDT. The full-length CDR3 reads as CAGSLVAGTSTDTQYF.

At least ten counts were recorded for this clone. The missing CDR3 end, 3 residues past where the read stops, is filled in from the germline J gene. The V call is TRBV30, the J call TRBJ1-2; TRBD1 might be the D (5 bases). This CDR3 has 16 amino acids. Germline V lookup: CDR1 GTSNPN, CDR2 SVGIG (reference sequence). Deletions cut 2 bases from V and 5 bases from J, with 21 bases between. The part of the CDR3 DNA that was read is TGTGCCTGGAGTAGCCCCGGCAGGTCTGGGGGGTATGGC. It yields the protein CAWSSPGRSGGYG. The complete CDR3 reads CAWSSPGRSGGYGYTF.

This clone was picked up many times. The CDR3 end lies 3 residues beyond the end of the read and is filled in from the germline J gene. This sequence joins TRBV29-1 and TRBJ1-4; D is perhaps TRBD1 (5 bases). V lost 5 bases to trimming and J lost 4 bases, with 26 bases between them. The CDR3 is 18 residues long. Germline CDR1 and CDR2: SQVTM and ANQGSEA. Partial CDR3 DNA: TGCAGCGTTCCCCTCTTCCCTTACCTGACAGCAAATAATGAAAAA. The encoded protein is CSVPLFPYLTANNEK. The complete CDR3 sequence is CSVPLFPYLTANNEKLFF.

This clone came up many times. The read halts 3 residues ahead of the CDR3 end, with the missing end drawn from the germline J gene. The chain joins TRBV19 to TRBJ2-7, with 9 bases matching TRBD1. With V trimmed by 6 bases and J by 3 bases, 6 bases remained unmatched. Germline assignment: CDR1 LNHDA and CDR2 SQIVND (reference sequence). This CDR3 has 14 amino acids. CDR3 bases read: TGTGCCAGTAGCGTCGGGACAGGGAACTACGAG. Translation: CASSVGTGNYE. The complete CDR3 protein is CASSVGTGNYEQYF.

This clone was detected only a few times. The read stops 3 residues short of the end of the CDR3; the missing end is completed from the germline J gene. This chain uses TRBV30 with TRBJ2-2; TRBD1 aligns across 7 bases. This CDR3 has 15 amino acids. The germline gives CDR1 GTSNPN, CDR2 SVGIG (reference sequence). CDR3 amino acids: CAWSSGTAINEKLFF. The sequenced part of the CDR3 DNA is TGTGCCTGGAGTTCCGGGACAGCCATAAATGAAAAG.